These T cell receptor beta chains were read from a single sample in a study of read filtering for tumor transcriptome and immune sequencing. TCRdb recomputed calls from the reads with MiXCR, one row per CDR3 protein. This sample yields tens of thousands of distinct CDR3 sequences, of which 20% to 25% are seen a single time; approximately 10% belongs to the top ten. Source material: a population of CD138-negative cells sorted from bone marrow. These receptors came from a donor at least 40 years old with multiple myeloma. The CDR3 runs from the conserved cysteine through the conserved F or W. The D gene is left open where the match is weak. Clone size is stated in some rows and not others, as once, few, many or a class when expanded.

d_call j_call v_call clone_size cdr3_aa cdr3_nt
. TRBJ2-5 TRBV18 . CASSPPYHREETQYF TGTGCCAGCTCACCACCCTATCACAGAGAAGAGACCCAGTACTTC
. TRBJ1-1 TRBV28 few CASSFTRASRVARSTEALF TGTGCCAGCAGTTTCACCCGGGCCTCGAGGGTTGCCAGGAGCACTGAAGCTCTCTTT
TRBD1 TRBJ1-1 TRBV24-1 many CATSDYRGEAFF TGTGCCACCAGTGATTACAGGGGTGAAGCTTTCTTT
. TRBJ1-1 TRBV14 . CASSQGSGVTEAFF TGCGCCAGCAGCCAAGGTAGCGGGGTCACTGAAGCTTTCTTT
. TRBJ2-2 TRBV5-1 many CASSLYGPNTGELFF TGCGCCAGCAGCTTGTACGGGCCGAACACCGGGGAGCTGTTTTTT
. TRBJ1-4 TRBV28 . CASSFFGGRVNEKLFF TGTGCCAGCAGCTTTTTTGGGGGTCGAGTTAATGAAAAACTGTTTTTT
. TRBJ2-1 TRBV9 many CASSLQLYNEQFF TGTGCCAGCAGCTTACAGTTATACAATGAGCAGTTCTTC
TRBD1 TRBJ2-1 TRBV5-1 few CASSLGTGARGNEQFF TGCGCCAGCAGCTTGGGGACAGGGGCGCGGGGAAATGAGCAGTTCTTC
TRBD1 TRBJ2-2 TRBV3-1 many CASSQGQGSGELFF TGTGCCAGCAGCCAAGGACAGGGGAGCGGGGAGCTGTTTTTT
. TRBJ1-1 TRBV29-1 . CSAGILKGNTEAFF TGCAGCGCCGGGATCTTGAAGGGGAACACTGAAGCTTTCTTT
. TRBJ1-6 TRBV11-2 many CASSSPNSPLHF TGTGCCAGCAGTTCACCAAATTCACCCCTCCACTTT
. TRBJ2-5 TRBV29-1 few CSVEGFKGHPPETQYF TGCAGCGTTGAGGGGTTCAAGGGGCACCCCCCAGAGACCCAGTACTTC
. TRBJ2-7 TRBV9 many CASSVGTAYEQYF TGTGCCAGCAGCGTAGGGACAGCCTACGAGCAGTACTTC
. TRBJ2-3 TRBV7-9 many CASSLVLASDTQYF TGTGCCAGCAGCTTAGTACTAGCTTCAGATACGCAGTATTTT
TRBD2 TRBJ2-1 TRBV11-2 many CASSPRLAGGNEQFF TGTGCCAGCAGCCCACGACTAGCGGGGGGCAATGAGCAGTTCTTC
TRBD1 TRBJ2-7 TRBV28 many CASRYLGQGYEQYF TGTGCCAGCAGATACCTGGGACAGGGCTACGAGCAGTACTTC
. TRBJ2-3 TRBV7-9 . CASSWVWDTQYF TGTGCCAGCAGCTGGGTCTGGGATACGCAGTATTTT
TRBD1 TRBJ1-6 TRBV4-1 many CASSQYHPGQGNSPLHF TGCGCCAGCAGCCAGTACCATCCGGGACAGGGCAATTCACCCCTCCACTTT
TRBD2 TRBJ2-7 TRBV6-5 few CASRTSRNEQYF TGTGCCAGCAGGACTAGCCGAAACGAGCAGTACTTC
. TRBJ2-1 TRBV2 . CVGSSMRQFF TGTGTCGGCAGTTCAATGAGACAGTTCTTC
. TRBJ1-1 TRBV5-1 . CAGSIIPGRIEAFF TGCGCCGGCAGCATCATTCCCGGGAGGATTGAAGCTTTCTTT
. TRBJ2-3 TRBV30 many CAWGLDTQYF TGTGCCTGGGGCCTGGATACGCAGTATTTT
. TRBJ2-1 TRBV30 many CAWSRAKQFF TGTGCCTGGAGTAGGGCCAAGCAGTTCTTC
. TRBJ2-7 TRBV7-9 many CASSLVRGFDEQYF TGTGCCAGCAGCTTAGTACGGGGGTTCGACGAGCAGTACTTC
. TRBJ2-2 TRBV6-6 many CASSRLRTGELFF TGTGCCAGCAGCCGTCTTAGGACCGGGGAGCTGTTTTTT
. TRBJ2-7 TRBV7-6 . CASSFETGTFEQYF TGTGCCAGCAGCTTTGAGACAGGCACTTTCGAGCAGTACTTC
. TRBJ1-1 TRBV5-1 many CASSREGGNTEAFF TGCGCCAGCAGCCGGGAAGGGGGAAACACTGAAGCTTTCTTT
TRBD1 TRBJ2-6 TRBV11-2 many CASSSLSTGNGANVLTF TGTGCCAGCAGCTCACTATCGACAGGGAACGGGGCCAACGTCCTGACTTTC
TRBD1 TRBJ2-7 TRBV29-1 many CSVRAGTGPGEQYF TGCAGCGTGCGTGCCGGGACAGGCCCCGGGGAGCAGTACTTC
. TRBJ2-2 TRBV5-1 many CASSLTSRNTGELFF TGCGCCAGCAGCTTGACATCCCGGAACACCGGGGAGCTGTTTTTT
TRBD1 TRBJ2-2 TRBV7-9 few CASSSGTGYTGELFF TGTGCCAGCAGCTCCGGGACAGGATACACCGGGGAGCTGTTTTTT
. TRBJ1-3 TRBV7-2 few CASSLDSAGEGTIYF TGTGCCAGCAGCTTAGATTCGGCAGGGGAGGGCACCATATATTTT
. TRBJ2-2 TRBV7-9 once CASSLVGALSRTGELFF TGTGCCAGCAGCTTAGTGGGGGCCCTATCTCGGACCGGGGAGCTGTTTTTT
. TRBJ2-3 TRBV2 many CASSESARPDTQYF TGTGCCAGCAGTGAGTCAGCGAGACCAGATACGCAGTATTTT
. TRBJ2-3 TRBV24-1 . CATSATGGLSISDTQYF TGTGCCACCAGTGCGACGGGGGGCCTCTCAATTTCAGATACGCAGTATTTT
. TRBJ1-5 TRBV2 . CASSLSLVTGWGNQPQHF TGTGCCAGCAGTCTAAGCCTGGTAACGGGTTGGGGCAATCAGCCCCAGCATTTT
. TRBJ1-4 TRBV28 . CASSHGDKDTEELFF TGTGCCAGCAGTCACGGGGACAAGGATACTGAAGAACTGTTTTTT
. TRBJ2-1 TRBV4-1 many CASSQVGEWQFF TGCGCCAGCAGCCAAGTGGGGGAATGGCAGTTCTTC
. TRBJ2-7 TRBV5-4 . CASSLHGGTSKYF TGTGCCAGCAGCTTGCATGGCGGGACCTCGAAGTACTTC
TRBD1 TRBJ1-1 TRBV7-9 many CASNSPTGGPDTEAFF TGTGCCAGCAACTCGCCGACAGGGGGCCCCGACACTGAAGCTTTCTTT
. TRBJ2-1 TRBV7-8 many CASSFFSRGYNEQFF TGTGCCAGCAGCTTCTTTAGTAGGGGCTACAATGAGCAGTTCTTC
TRBD1 TRBJ2-5 TRBV7-9 many CASSLSGTVAETQYF TGTGCCAGCAGCTTGTCAGGGACAGTGGCAGAGACCCAGTACTTC
TRBD1 TRBJ2-4 TRBV7-3 many CASSSGGRTGNIQYF TGTGCCAGCAGCTCCGGCGGAAGGACAGGGAACATTCAGTACTTC
. TRBJ1-1 TRBV6-5 many CASSYSTGTEAFF TGTGCCAGCAGTTACTCAACGGGCACTGAAGCTTTCTTT